A selection of T cell receptor beta chains follows, all from one sample in a study of blood T cell repertoires in COVID-19. TCRdb's table, derived via immunoSEQ multiplex PCR, lists solely in-frame clones and lacks some. The repertoire has some 150,000 clones, 84% of them found once; the top ten carry almost 6%. The sequenced sample consisted of PBMCs or T cells enriched from blood (not recorded which). The receptors here all came from a woman aged 45 to 65 who had been exposed to COVID-19. The CDR3 runs from the conserved cysteine through the conserved F or W. A D gene is named only where the DNA matches it firmly. The listing skips clone size in some rows; elsewhere it reads once, few, many or a size class.

abundance: .; j_gene: TRBJ1-5; v_gene: TRBV6-2/TRBV6-3; d_gene: TRBD1; CDR3aa: CASGRDSSNQPQHF; CDR3nt: TGTGCCAGCGGCCGGGACAGCTCCAATCAGCCCCAGCATTTT
abundance: .; j_gene: TRBJ1-5; v_gene: TRBV6-5; d_gene: .; CDR3aa: CASSSSRSYANQPQHF; CDR3nt: TGTGCCAGCAGTTCGTCCAGAAGTTACGCAAATCAGCCCCAGCATTTT
abundance: .; j_gene: TRBJ2-7; v_gene: TRBV6-6; d_gene: .; CDR3aa: CASSYGTSFEQYF; CDR3nt: TGTGCCAGCAGTTACGGGACTTCTTTCGAGCAGTACTTC
abundance: .; j_gene: TRBJ2-3; v_gene: TRBV23-1; d_gene: TRBD1; CDR3aa: CASSTNPGTAISDTQYF; CDR3nt: TGCGCCAGCAGTACAAATCCCGGGACAGCCATTTCAGATACGCAGTATTTT
abundance: .; j_gene: TRBJ1-1; v_gene: TRBV6-6; d_gene: TRBD1; CDR3aa: CASSRTGYTEAFF; CDR3nt: TGTGCCAGCAGCCGGACAGGTTACACTGAAGCTTTCTTT
abundance: .; j_gene: TRBJ1-1; v_gene: TRBV29-1; d_gene: TRBD1; CDR3aa: CSVRTGGAVNTEAFF; CDR3nt: TGCAGCGTGAGGACAGGGGGCGCGGTGAACACTGAAGCTTTCTTT
abundance: .; j_gene: TRBJ1-1; v_gene: TRBV11-2; d_gene: TRBD1; CDR3aa: CASSLGTGWAFF; CDR3nt: TGTGCCAGCAGCTTAGGGACAGGTTGGGCTTTCTTT
abundance: .; j_gene: TRBJ1-2; v_gene: TRBV7-2; d_gene: .; CDR3aa: CASGARSFNLGYTF; CDR3nt: TGTGCCAGCGGAGCGCGTTCTTTCAACCTTGGCTACACCTTC
abundance: .; j_gene: TRBJ1-2; v_gene: TRBV6-5; d_gene: .; CDR3aa: CASSYRAGPLYGYTF; CDR3nt: TGTGCCAGCAGTTACCGAGCAGGGCCTTTATATGGCTACACCTTC
abundance: .; j_gene: TRBJ1-2; v_gene: TRBV5-1; d_gene: TRBD1; CDR3aa: CASSLRQGATKGYTF; CDR3nt: TGCGCCAGCAGCTTGAGGCAGGGGGCGACGAAAGGCTACACCTTC
abundance: .; j_gene: TRBJ2-3; v_gene: TRBV29-1; d_gene: .; CDR3aa: CSLQDHGGPLDTQYF; CDR3nt: TGCAGCCTCCAGGATCACGGGGGGCCGCTGGATACGCAGTATTTT
abundance: once; j_gene: TRBJ1-5; v_gene: TRBV19; d_gene: .; CDR3aa: CASAQVPYSNQPQHF; CDR3nt: TGTGCCAGTGCACAGGTCCCTTATAGCAATCAGCCCCAGCATTTT
abundance: .; j_gene: TRBJ2-4; v_gene: TRBV6-2/TRBV6-3; d_gene: TRBD2; CDR3aa: CASSSVTSGRVSKNIQYF; CDR3nt: TGTGCCAGCAGTTCCGTGACTAGCGGGAGGGTGTCCAAAAACATTCAGTACTTC
abundance: .; j_gene: TRBJ2-7; v_gene: TRBV10-1; d_gene: TRBD1; CDR3aa: CATPDGGQYRFEQYF; CDR3nt: TGCGCCACCCCTGATGGGGGACAGTACAGATTCGAGCAGTACTTC
abundance: .; j_gene: TRBJ2-5; v_gene: TRBV7-2; d_gene: TRBD2; CDR3aa: CASSLRSRLAGGETQYF; CDR3nt: TGTGCCAGCAGCTTACGCTCACGGCTAGCGGGGGGAGAGACCCAGTACTTC
abundance: .; j_gene: TRBJ2-7; v_gene: TRBV5-6; d_gene: TRBD1; CDR3aa: CASSLVGTGDLGGYEQYF; CDR3nt: TGTGCCAGCAGCTTGGTAGGGACAGGGGATCTCGGAGGCTACGAGCAGTACTTC
abundance: .; j_gene: TRBJ1-5; v_gene: TRBV6-5; d_gene: .; CDR3aa: CASSYSHNQPQHF; CDR3nt: TGTGCCAGCAGTTATAGCCACAATCAGCCCCAGCATTTT
abundance: .; j_gene: TRBJ2-7; v_gene: TRBV6-5; d_gene: .; CDR3aa: CASSRAFSYEQYF; CDR3nt: TGTGCCAGCAGCAGGGCTTTCTCCTACGAGCAGTACTTC
abundance: once; j_gene: TRBJ1-2; v_gene: TRBV19; d_gene: TRBD1; CDR3aa: CASRSSAGGPYGYTF; CDR3nt: TGTGCCAGCAGATCTTCCGCAGGGGGGCCCTATGGCTACACCTTC
abundance: .; j_gene: TRBJ1-1; v_gene: TRBV19; d_gene: .; CDR3aa: CASRTRTVNTEAFF; CDR3nt: TGTGCCAGTAGGACCCGGACAGTGAACACTGAAGCTTTCTTT
abundance: once; j_gene: TRBJ2-7; v_gene: TRBV20-1; d_gene: TRBD2; CDR3aa: CSASPNREASYEQYF; CDR3nt: TGCAGTGCTAGTCCCAACCGGGAGGCTTCCTACGAGCAGTACTTC
abundance: .; j_gene: TRBJ2-5; v_gene: TRBV29-1; d_gene: TRBD2; CDR3aa: CSVEDARTARGGRAGGPQETQYF; CDR3nt: TGCAGCGTTGAAGATGCAAGAACTGCCAGGGGTGGGAGAGCGGGAGGTCCTCAAGAGACCCAGTACTTC